Each of the 31 T cell receptor beta chains below was sequenced from the same sample in a study of T cell repertoires in cytomegalovirus infection. Their target antigens are unknown. TCRdb processed the reads anew with MiXCR; each CDR3 protein has one entry. The table has 640,000 or so distinct CDR3 sequences, around a third seen once; the top ten hold 15% to 20%. The source was cultured PBMCs, collected from culture after CMV antigen stimulation. These receptors were obtained from a human donor in good health (CMV status not recorded). Some clones in this sample may be carry-over from other donors' samples.

This clonotype was recorded a few times. The rearrangement uses TRBV7-9 and TRBJ2-7; D unclear. Looked up from germline, CDR1 is SEHNR and CDR2 is FQNEAQ (reference sequence). Trimming removed 7 bases at V and 6 bases at J, with 13 bases between. CDR3 length: 12 amino acids. CDR3 coding DNA: TGTGCCAGCACCGACGATGGCTCCGAGCAGTACTTC. This sequence encodes CASTDDGSEQYF.

This clonotype was observed a handful of times. This chain links TRBV7-9 with TRBJ1-2, with D possibly TRBD1 on 5 matching bases. Per germline, CDR1 SEHNR and CDR2 FQNEAQ (reference sequence). The CDR3 is made up of 14 amino acids. V was trimmed by 5 bases and J by 6 bases, leaving 16 bases between them. In DNA form, the CDR3 reads TGTGCCAGCAGCCCCGGGACGGCTTTGAATGGCTACACCTTC. Amino acid sequence: CASSPGTALNGYTF. The whole variable domain, filled in from reference TRBV7-9 and TRBJ1-2, reads DTGVSQNPRHKITKRGQNVTFRCDPISEHNRLYWYRQTLGQGPEFLTYFQNEAQLEKSRLLSDRFSAERPKGSFSTLEIQRTEQGDSAMYLCASSPGTALNGYTFGSGTRLTVV.

This chain links TRBV10-3 with TRBJ2-3; tentative D call: TRBD2 (6 bases). In germline, CDR1 is ENHRY, CDR2 SYGVKD. The CDR3 covers 15 residues. Trimming took off 6 bases at V and 2 bases at J, with 15 bases between the two ends. For the CDR3, the DNA is TGTGCCATCAGGGGGACTCGTGAACTCACAGATACGCAGTATTTT. Protein product: CAIRGTRELTDTQYF.

In this sample, this clonotype turned up a few times. V gene TRBV11-2 combines with J gene TRBJ2-7; possible D gene TRBD1, 5 bases. The V gene lost 1 base and the J gene lost 3 bases, with 16 bases spanning the gap. Per the germline V gene, CDR1 is SGHAT and CDR2 is FQNNGV. The CDR3 length is 16 residues. CDR3: CASSLALDNNYYEQYF. The CDR3 DNA sequence: TGTGCCAGCAGCTTAGCTCTGGACAACAACTACTACGAGCAGTACTTC.

There are many counts of this clonotype. The CDR3 sequence: CASSLGPGALHF. CDR3 nucleotide sequence: TGTGCCAGCAGCTTAGGGCCGGGGGCCCTCCACTTT. The chain links TRBV7-8 to TRBJ1-6, with D possibly being TRBD1 (5 bases). V was cut by 1 base and J by 14 bases, with 9 bases left in between. The CDR3 extends over 12 amino acids. The germline V gene encodes CDR1 SGHVS and CDR2 FQNEAQ.

The chain links TRBV11-2 to TRBJ2-2, with a possible D match to TRBD1 (6 bases). Trimming took 11 bases from V and 5 from J, leaving 18 bases between them. The CDR3 has 14 residues. Germline V gives CDR1 SGHAT, CDR2 FQNNGV. CDR3 protein: CACRRVQGTGELFF. The DNA of the CDR3 is TGTGCCTGCCGCCGGGTGCAGGGGACCGGGGAGCTGTTTTTT.

V gene TRBV27 combines with J gene TRBJ1-6; D is undetermined. V was cut by 4 bases and J by 8 bases, with 9 bases left in between. The CDR3 extends over 13 amino acids. Germline-derived CDR1 and CDR2 are MNHEY and SMNVEV (reference sequence). The CDR3 region is CASSSRPYSPLHF. In DNA, the CDR3 is TGTGCCAGCAGTTCTCGACCGTATTCACCCCTCCACTTT.

The rearrangement uses TRBV7-2 and TRBJ2-1; 8 nucleotides line up with TRBD2. Germline V lookup: CDR1 SGHTA, CDR2 FQGNSA. The CDR3 consists of 18 residues. Germline trimming cut 2 bases from V and 2 bases from J; bases unmatched to any gene: 11. The CDR3, as DNA: TGTGCCAGCAGCTTAAGTCCCGATCTAGCGGGCGCCTACAATGAGCAGTTCTTC. Translating it yields CASSLSPDLAGAYNEQFF.

This clonotype was detected only a few times. The rearrangement links TRBV24-1 to TRBJ2-1; a possible D gene is TRBD2 (5 bases). CDR1 and CDR2 from the germline V gene are KGHDR and SFDVKD. The CDR3 spans 15 residues. Trimming pared 3 bases from V and 8 bases from J, leaving 16 bases between. In DNA form, the CDR3 reads TGTGCCACCAGTGATCCCCGTGGACCCGGGGATGAGCAGTTCTTC. Protein: CATSDPRGPGDEQFF.

A few counts support this clonotype. V gene TRBV7-2 combines with J gene TRBJ2-2; D possibly corresponds to TRBD1 (5 bases). V dropped 3 bases and J dropped 7 bases, with 12 bases sitting between them. There are 14 residues in the CDR3. The germline gives CDR1 SGHTA, CDR2 FQGNSA. CDR3 sequence reads: CASSFRRQYGELFF. CDR3 coding DNA: TGTGCCAGCAGCTTTCGACGACAGTACGGGGAGCTGTTTTTT. The variable domain in full, completed from reference TRBV7-2 and TRBJ2-2, reads GAGVSQSPSNKVTEKGKDVELRCDPISGHTALYWYRQSLGQGLEFLIYFQGNSAPDKSGLPSDRFSAERTGGSVSTLTIQRTQQEDSAVYLCASSFRRQYGELFFGEGSRLTVL.

The V gene is TRBV20-1, the J gene TRBJ1-5; maybe TRBD1 (5 bases). This CDR3 is 13 amino acids long. CDR1 is DFQATT, CDR2 SNEGSKA, per germline (reference sequence). With 6 bases removed from V and 2 bases from J, the gap between germline ends came to 11 bases. The CDR3 here is CSARRGGNQPQHF. As DNA, the CDR3 is TGCAGTGCCAGGAGAGGGGGCAATCAGCCCCAGCATTTT.

V gene TRBV4-3 combines with J gene TRBJ1-2; D remains unclear. The CDR3 consists of 16 residues. Germline loops: CDR1 LGHNA, CDR2 YSLEER. Trimming shortened V by 1 base and J by 6 bases, and 18 bases separated the two germline ends. The CDR3 DNA follows: TGCGCCAGCAGCCAAGTCTCATCGGGAGCTAATGATGGCTACACCTTC. Amino acids: CASSQVSSGANDGYTF.

This clonotype was observed many times. The CDR3 loop is CASSLSEYTQYF. The CDR3 coding sequence is TGTGCCAGCAGCTTATCGGAATATACGCAGTATTTT. V usage is TRBV7-2 and J usage is TRBJ2-3; D is undetermined. This CDR3 comprises 12 residues. Germline V gene lookup returns CDR1 SGHTA and CDR2 FQGNSA. V gave up 2 bases and J gave up 7 bases, with 7 bases separating them. Full variable domain (remainder filled in from reference TRBV7-2 and TRBJ2-3): GAGVSQSPSNKVTEKGKDVELRCDPISGHTALYWYRQSLGQGLEFLIYFQGNSAPDKSGLPSDRFSAERTGGSVSTLTIQRTQQEDSAVYLCASSLSEYTQYFGPGTRLTVL.

The rearrangement joins TRBV12-3 or TRBV12-4 to TRBJ2-7; D may be TRBD2 (5 bases). Trimming took 6 bases from V and 3 from J, leaving 12 bases between them. This CDR3 contains 13 residues. CDR3 sequence (DNA): TGTGCCAGCAGACCTTCCGGGAACTACGAGCAGTACTTC. This gives the protein CASRPSGNYEQYF.

This sequence joins TRBV2 and TRBJ1-5; maybe TRBD1 (6 bases). The CDR3 is made up of 15 amino acids. CDR1 is SNHLY and CDR2 is FYNNEI in the germline V gene. Between the trimmed V and J ends, which lost 5 bases and 0 bases, there was a span of 11 bases. The CDR3 region has the DNA TGTGCCAGCAGTTGGGGGCCGGATAGCAATCAGCCCCAGCATTTT. Its protein product is CASSWGPDSNQPQHF.

This clonotype was seen a single time. The rearrangement links TRBV10-2 to TRBJ2-7; a possible D gene is TRBD1 (6 bases). The length of the CDR3 is 13 residues. CDR1 is WSHSY, CDR2 SAAADI, per germline. V was pared by 5 bases and J by 5 bases, with 13 bases between. CDR3 residues: CASSRTARDEQYF. CDR3 sequence (DNA): TGCGCCAGCAGTCGGACAGCCCGGGACGAGCAGTACTTC.

This clonotype was seen a few times. The V gene is TRBV20-1, the J gene TRBJ2-7; 11 nucleotides align to TRBD2. The CDR3 is 16 amino acids. Trimming removed 5 bases from V and 5 bases from J; junction bases left unmatched: 14. Germline V gene data show CDR1 as DFQATT and CDR2 as SNEGSKA (reference sequence). The CDR3 region is CSAGGGGTSGFDEQYF. The CDR3 coding sequence is TGCAGTGCTGGGGGGGGCGGGACTAGCGGATTTGACGAGCAGTACTTC.

This clonotype was observed a handful of times. The chain uses TRBV24-1 and TRBJ2-1; D might be TRBD1 (6 bases). Germline V CDR1 and CDR2: KGHDR, SFDVKD. V was shortened by 4 bases and J by 10 bases, with 19 bases between the two germline ends. The CDR3 contains 15 residues. DNA for the CDR3: TGTGCCACCAGTGACCTAGTACAGGGCACGGGGGAGCAGTTCTTC. Translating gives CATSDLVQGTGEQFF.

In its sample, this clonotype was seen many times. The chain links TRBV7-8 to TRBJ2-7, with 8 nucleotides matching TRBD1. The J segment lost 4 bases and the V segment lost 4 bases, leaving 18 bases of the junction unmatched. In germline, CDR1 is SGHVS, CDR2 FQNEAQ. This CDR3 has 18 amino acids. The CDR3: CASSSGVVPGQVVYEQYF. The CDR3, as DNA: TGTGCCAGCAGCTCCGGCGTTGTCCCGGGACAGGTCGTTTACGAGCAGTACTTC.

The CDR3 here is CASSPGTTPGTQYF. The CDR3 DNA reads as TGTGCCAGCAGCCCCGGGACTACGCCGGGTACGCAGTATTTT. The V and J genes are TRBV7-6 and TRBJ2-3; TRBD2 agrees at 7 bases. This CDR3 is built from 14 residues. V shed 5 bases, J shed 8 bases, and the junction held 10 bases outside the gene matches. Germline V gene lookup returns CDR1 SGHVS and CDR2 FNYEAQ.

In its sample, this clonotype was seen a few times. The chain links TRBV7-6 to TRBJ2-2; 9 nucleotides match TRBD1. CDR1 and CDR2 (germline): SGHVS, FNYEAQ. The J segment lost 2 bases and the V segment lost 4 bases, leaving 8 bases of the junction unmatched. This CDR3 has 17 residues. The CDR3 sequence is CASSSSGTGHNTGELFF. The CDR3 DNA is TGTGCCAGCAGCTCTTCTGGGACAGGGCACAACACCGGGGAGCTGTTTTTT.

This clonotype came up a few times. The genes are TRBV11-2 and TRBJ2-3; a possible D gene is TRBD2 (5 bases). The CDR3 has 15 amino acids. V was shortened by 5 bases and J by 0 bases, with 12 bases between the two germline ends. Germline loops: CDR1 SGHAT, CDR2 FQNNGV. The CDR3 loop reads CASSTASWSTDTQYF. CDR3 nucleotide sequence: TGTGCCAGCAGCACCGCTAGCTGGAGCACAGATACGCAGTATTTT.

The chain combines TRBV5-1 with TRBJ1-5; D unresolved. CDR1 SGHRS and CDR2 YFSETQ come from the germline V gene. The CDR3 spans 18 residues. Trimming cost V 3 bases and J 7 bases, with 26 bases left between them. The CDR3 bases are TGCGCCAGCAGCTCATCCGCCCCAGTCAGTCTACCCCAACAGCCCCAGCATTTT. Translated, it gives CASSSSAPVSLPQQPQHF.

This clonotype occurred a few times. The rearrangement links TRBV4-2 to TRBJ1-5; D call uncertain. V lost 1 base, J lost 7 bases, and 14 bases lay in between. The CDR3 covers 15 residues. The germline V gene encodes CDR1 LGHNA and CDR2 YNFKEQ. The CDR3 sequence: CASSQVGGAGQPQHF. CDR3 in DNA: TGTGCCAGCAGCCAAGTTGGTGGTGCGGGGCAGCCCCAGCATTTT.

The rearrangement joins TRBV28 to TRBJ1-4, with D possibly matching TRBD1 (5 bases). Germline V gene lookup returns CDR1 MDHEN and CDR2 SYDVKM. With 3 bases removed from V and 8 bases from J, the gap between germline ends came to 13 bases. This CDR3 is built from 14 residues. The DNA for the CDR3 is TGTGCCAGCAGTTTCGGAGGGGCGGGGGAAAAACTGTTTTTT. As protein: CASSFGGAGEKLFF.

This CDR3 reads CATGADRGVNEQFF. The CDR3, as DNA: TGTGCCACCGGCGCGGACAGGGGAGTGAATGAGCAGTTCTTC. The rearrangement links TRBV24-1 to TRBJ2-1; 9 bases are a match to TRBD1. The germline CDR1 and CDR2 sequences are KGHDR and SFDVKD. V shed 9 bases and J 7 bases; nucleotides not matched to a gene: 9. The CDR3 has 14 residues.

This clonotype has a count of ten or more. This rearrangement joins TRBV7-8 to TRBJ1-1; D gene unclear. The CDR3 has 12 amino acids. V lost 3 bases, J lost 2 bases, and 4 bases lay in between. Germline V gene data show CDR1 as SGHVS and CDR2 as FQNEAQ. The DNA for the CDR3 is TGTGCCAGCAGCTTCGTTAACACTGAAGCTTTCTTT. Translating it yields CASSFVNTEAFF. Supplemented by reference TRBV7-8 and TRBJ1-1, the full variable domain reads GAGVSQSPRYKVAKRGQDVALRCDPISGHVSLFWYQQALGQGPEFLTYFQNEAQLDKSGLPSDRFFAERPEGSVSTLKIQRTQQEDSAVYLCASSFVNTEAFFGQGTRLTVV.

The J gene is TRBJ1-2, the V gene TRBV19; the match to TRBD1 covers 7 bases. V gave up 3 bases and J gave up 8 bases; unmatched junction bases: 12. The CDR3 extends over 15 amino acids. Germline-derived CDR1 and CDR2 are LNHDA and SQIVND (reference sequence). As DNA, the CDR3 is TGTGCCAGTAGTATTTCAACAGGGGTCCCGCGAGGCTACACCTTC. Residues: CASSISTGVPRGYTF.

This sequence joins TRBV7-2 and TRBJ2-5; no clear D. The V end was cut by 5 bases, the J end by 7 bases, with 14 bases between. The CDR3 extends over 13 amino acids. Per the germline V gene, CDR1 is SGHTA and CDR2 is FQGNSA. The CDR3 loop is CASSLWLVGTQYF. The CDR3 DNA follows: TGTGCCAGCAGCCTCTGGCTGGTGGGGACCCAGTACTTC. The whole variable domain, remainder taken from reference TRBV7-2 and TRBJ2-5, is GAGVSQSPSNKVTEKGKDVELRCDPISGHTALYWYRQSLGQGLEFLIYFQGNSAPDKSGLPSDRFSAERTGGSVSTLTIQRTQQEDSAVYLCASSLWLVGTQYFGPGTRLLVL.

This clonotype was observed a handful of times. V and J are TRBV11-2 and TRBJ1-6, with TRBD1 matching over 9 bases. The CDR3 sequence is 14 residues long. Looked up from germline, CDR1 is SGHAT and CDR2 is FQNNGV. After removal of 5 bases from V and 10 bases from J, the junction contained 6 bases not matched to a gene. DNA for the CDR3: TGTGCCAGCAGCCTAGGGACAGGGCAATCACCCCTCCACTTT. This sequence encodes CASSLGTGQSPLHF.

The chain carries TRBV6-5 and TRBJ2-1; D remains unclear. Germline CDR1 MNHEY, CDR2 SVGAGI. Trimming took off 2 bases at V and 8 bases at J, with 10 bases between the two ends. The CDR3 consists of 13 residues. CDR3 sequence: CASSYLSWDEQFF. The CDR3 region has the DNA TGTGCCAGCAGTTACCTGTCTTGGGATGAGCAGTTCTTC.